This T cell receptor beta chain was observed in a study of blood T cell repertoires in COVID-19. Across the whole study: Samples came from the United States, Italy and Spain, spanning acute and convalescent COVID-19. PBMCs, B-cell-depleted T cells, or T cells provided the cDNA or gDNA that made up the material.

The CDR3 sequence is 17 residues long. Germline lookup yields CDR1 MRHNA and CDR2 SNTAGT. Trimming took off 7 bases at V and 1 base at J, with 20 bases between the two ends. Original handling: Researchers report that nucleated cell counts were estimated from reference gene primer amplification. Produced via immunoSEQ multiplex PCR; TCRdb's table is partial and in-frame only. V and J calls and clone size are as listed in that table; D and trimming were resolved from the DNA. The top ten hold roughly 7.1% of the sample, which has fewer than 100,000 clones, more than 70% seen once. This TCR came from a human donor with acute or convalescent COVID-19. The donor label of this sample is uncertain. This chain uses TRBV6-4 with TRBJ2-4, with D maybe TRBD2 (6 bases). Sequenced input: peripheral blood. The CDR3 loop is CASTGLCAGRAKNIQYF. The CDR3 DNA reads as TGTGCCAGCACCGGGTTGTGCGCGGGACGCGCCAAAAACATTCAGTACTTC.